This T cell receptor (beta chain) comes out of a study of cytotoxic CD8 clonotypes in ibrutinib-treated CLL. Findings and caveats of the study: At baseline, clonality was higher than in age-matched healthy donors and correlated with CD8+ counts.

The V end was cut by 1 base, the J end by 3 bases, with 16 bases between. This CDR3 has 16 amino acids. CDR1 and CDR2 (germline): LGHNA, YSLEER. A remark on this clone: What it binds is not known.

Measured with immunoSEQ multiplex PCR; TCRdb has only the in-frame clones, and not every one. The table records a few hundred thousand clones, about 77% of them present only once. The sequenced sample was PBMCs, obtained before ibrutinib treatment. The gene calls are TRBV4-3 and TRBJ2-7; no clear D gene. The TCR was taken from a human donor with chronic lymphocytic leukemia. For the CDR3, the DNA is TGCGCCAGCAGCCAAGGAGGCCGAACAGAGAGCTACGAGCAGTACTTC. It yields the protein CASSQGGRTESYEQYF.